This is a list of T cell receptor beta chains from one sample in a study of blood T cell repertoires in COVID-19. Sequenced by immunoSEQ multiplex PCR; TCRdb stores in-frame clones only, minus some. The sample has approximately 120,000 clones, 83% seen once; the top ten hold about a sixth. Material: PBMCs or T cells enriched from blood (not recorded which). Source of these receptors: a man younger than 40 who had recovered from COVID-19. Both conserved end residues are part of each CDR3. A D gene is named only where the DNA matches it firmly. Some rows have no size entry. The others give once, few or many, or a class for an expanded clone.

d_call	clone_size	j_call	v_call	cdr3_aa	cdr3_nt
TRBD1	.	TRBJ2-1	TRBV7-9	CASSSHAGRGSYNEQFF	TGTGCCAGCAGCTCACACGCGGGCAGGGGGTCCTACAATGAGCAGTTCTTC
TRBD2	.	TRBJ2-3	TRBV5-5	CASSHRSSGSTDTQYF	TGTGCCAGCAGCCACCGTTCTAGCGGGAGTACTGATACGCAGTATTTT
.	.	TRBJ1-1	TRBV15	CATSRSRVRQASNRDTEAFF	TGTGCCACCAGCAGAAGTCGGGTCCGACAGGCCTCTAATAGGGACACTGAAGCTTTCTTT
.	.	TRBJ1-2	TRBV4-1	CASSQEGSYGYTF	TGCGCCAGCAGCCAAGAAGGGAGCTATGGCTACACCTTC
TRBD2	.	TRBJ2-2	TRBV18	CASSTSGGTGELFF	TGTGCCAGCTCAACTAGCGGGGGAACCGGGGAGCTGTTTTTT
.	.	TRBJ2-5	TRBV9	CASSARGTETQYF	TGTGCCAGCAGCGCTAGGGGGACAGAGACCCAGTACTTC
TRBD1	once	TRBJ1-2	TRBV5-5	CASSSGTAINYGYTF	TGTGCCAGCAGCTCCGGGACAGCGATAAACTATGGCTACACCTTC
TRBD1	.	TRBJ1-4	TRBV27	CASSLKGRGPEKLFF	TGTGCCAGCAGTTTAAAGGGCAGGGGGCCTGAAAAACTGTTTTTT
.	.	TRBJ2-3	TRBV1	CTSSQTPGASTDTQYF	TGCACCAGCAGCCAAACCCCGGGTGCTAGCACAGATACGCAGTATTTT
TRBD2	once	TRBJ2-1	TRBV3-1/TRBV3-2	CASSPSGRPYNEQFF	TGTGCCAGCAGCCCTAGCGGGAGGCCCTACAATGAGCAGTTCTTC
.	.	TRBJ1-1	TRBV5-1	CASSLELHAEAFF	TGCGCCAGCAGCTTGGAACTGCACGCTGAAGCTTTCTTT
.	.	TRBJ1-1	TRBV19	CASIRGQGNTEAFF	TGTGCCAGTATTAGGGGCCAAGGGAACACTGAAGCTTTCTTT
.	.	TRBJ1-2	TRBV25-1	CASSEYSGGKQAAYGYTF	TGTGCCAGCAGTGAATACTCAGGTGGGAAACAAGCGGCCTATGGCTACACCTTC
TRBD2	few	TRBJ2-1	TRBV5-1	CASSLGGLAVLRSYNEQFF	TGCGCCAGCAGCTTGGGCGGACTAGCGGTCCTTCGGTCCTACAATGAGCAGTTCTTC
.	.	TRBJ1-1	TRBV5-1	CASSLMRVNTEAFF	TGCGCCAGCAGTCTCATGCGGGTGAACACTGAAGCTTTCTTT
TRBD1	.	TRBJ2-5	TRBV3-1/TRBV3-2	CASSPWTGQQETQYF	TGTGCCAGCAGCCCCTGGACAGGGCAGCAAGAGACCCAGTACTTC
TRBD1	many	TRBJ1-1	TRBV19	CASSMARTGTEAFF	TGTGCCAGTAGTATGGCCAGGACAGGAACTGAAGCTTTCTTT
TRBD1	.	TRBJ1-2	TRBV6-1	CASSAGQGSPHYGYTF	TGTGCCAGCAGTGCAGGACAGGGGTCACCTCACTATGGCTACACCTTC
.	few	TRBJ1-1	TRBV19	CASSSTGMNTEAFF	TGTGCCAGTAGTTCTACAGGGATGAACACTGAAGCTTTCTTT
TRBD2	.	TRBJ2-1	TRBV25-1	CASSEYMGGSTYEQFF	TGTGCCAGCAGTGAATATATGGGCGGGAGTACATATGAGCAGTTCTTC
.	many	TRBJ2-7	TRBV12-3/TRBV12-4	CASKGRQAYEQYF	TGTGCCAGCAAGGGAAGACAGGCCTACGAGCAGTACTTC
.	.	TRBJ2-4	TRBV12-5	CASGSQGRSIQYF	TGTGCTAGTGGTTCCCAGGGCAGAAGCATTCAGTACTTC
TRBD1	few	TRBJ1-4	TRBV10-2	CASSERGQGYEKLFF	TGCGCCAGCAGTGAGCGAGGACAGGGGTATGAAAAACTGTTTTTT
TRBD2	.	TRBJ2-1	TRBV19	CASSLPSGDNEQFF	TGTGCCAGTAGTCTACCTAGCGGTGATAATGAGCAGTTCTTC
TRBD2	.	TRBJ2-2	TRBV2	CASRGGLAGVSNTGELFF	TGTGCCAGCAGGGGGGGACTAGCGGGAGTTTCGAACACCGGGGAGCTGTTTTTT
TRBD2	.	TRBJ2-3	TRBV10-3	CAISESTSGRADTQYF	TGTGCCATCAGTGAGTCCACTAGCGGGAGGGCAGATACGCAGTATTTT
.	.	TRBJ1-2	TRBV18	CASSPRGSDGYTF	TGTGCCAGCTCACCAAGAGGCTCGGATGGCTACACCTTC
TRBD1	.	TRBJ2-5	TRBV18	CASSSQGAGETQYF	TGTGCCAGCTCAAGCCAGGGGGCCGGAGAGACCCAGTACTTC
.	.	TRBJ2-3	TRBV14	CASSPRVSTDTQYF	TGTGCCAGCAGCCCCAGGGTCAGCACAGATACGCAGTATTTT